This T cell receptor beta chain was recovered during a study of T cell responses to AZD1222 COVID-19 vaccine (dated by TCRdb to the early 2020s). Context from the whole study: A total of just over 230 trial participants underwent TCR sequencing, of whom around 200 received two doses of AZD1222 and about 26 received two doses of the MenACWY control vaccine. Enrollment into the trials was organized by age into subgroups of 18-55, 56-69 and 70-plus years, and those subgroups contained approximately 160, 26 and 62 TCR-sequenced participants, respectively. What the authors observed across the whole study: In the small 56-69-year group, the increase in depth fell short of significance, most likely because of low power. Conclusions about previously exposed vaccinees are limited, since just 6 or 7 AZD1222 recipients were seropositive for SARS-CoV-2 at baseline. Spike-specific TCR breadth and depth rose significantly after two AZD1222 doses compared with day 0 and with MenACWY recipients. Reportedly, almost half of the unique spike-specific TCRs recognized epitopes lying outside the regions that are mutated in the B.1.351 and B.1.1.7 variants. CD4 TCRs associated with the vaccine covered the entire spike protein, and the dominant responses were in regions 160-218 and 743-854. Participants were mostly white British and included more females than males, and it was suggested by the authors that clonal diversity may have been underestimated. Because no samples from the day 14 peak response were available, repertoires could be characterized only after the peak T cell response.

The sample's time point, from its label and the paper: about 28 days (+/-7) after the second vaccine dose. AZD1222 recipients with second doses at about 4 weeks or about 12 weeks were pooled, because spike-specific TCR depth and breadth did not differ between schedules. Vaccinee samples came from UK trials COV001 and COV002, including a single-blind randomized controlled phase 2/3 trial of AZD1222 (ChAdOx1 nCoV-19) in healthy adults. For TCRbeta chain sequencing, PBMC samples were collected from trial participants at day 0 and at day 28 after the second dose. As regards this clone: The clone's antigen remains unknown. No per-base quality is available; no much larger clone lies one base away.

The CDR3 regions of human TCRbeta chains were analyzed by immunosequencing. The source study handled its data this way. Repertoire TCRs were matched against a reference library of SARS-CoV-2-specific TCRs generated with the MIRA antigen-specificity platform. Breadth was defined as the fraction of unique TCRs that were SARS-CoV-2-associated. Depth was defined as the fraction of total T cells that were SARS-CoV-2-associated. Using the MIRA data, every spike-specific TCR was mapped to the spike region that the TCR reacted to and assigned to either a CD4 or a CD8 class. Log10-transformed breadth and depth values were compared by one-way ANOVA with Sidak's multiple comparisons tests. The table was pulled from immuneACCESS by TCRdb, which kept in-frame rearrangements only. Such tables lose some clones; where checked, under half of the loss comes from unresolved V genes, and the rest has no known cause. V, J and clone size are those of that table, while D and trimming were read from the DNA. This sample has roughly 120,000 clones in its table, and around 92% of those were observed once. Around 8% of the sample is taken by the ten largest.

Including cysteine and phenylalanine, the CDR3 has 15 amino acids. The sequence is cut down to CDR3 DNA, 45 bases in frame from base 1. The germline V gene (reference sequence) supplies CDR1 LNHDA and CDR2 SQIVND. The junction carries 16 bases between V and J, which are trimmed by 4 bases and 6 bases respectively. The material sequenced was peripheral blood, taken 28 days after the second AZD1222 dose. The TCR originated in an adult who received the AZD1222 COVID-19 vaccine. Recombination connected TRBV19 to TRBJ2-1; the D gene is unclear. At the DNA level, the sequence is TGTGCCAGTAGTAGCAGTCGAGCCCGCCGCAATGAGCAGTTCTTC. Its amino acids are CASSSSRARRNEQFF.